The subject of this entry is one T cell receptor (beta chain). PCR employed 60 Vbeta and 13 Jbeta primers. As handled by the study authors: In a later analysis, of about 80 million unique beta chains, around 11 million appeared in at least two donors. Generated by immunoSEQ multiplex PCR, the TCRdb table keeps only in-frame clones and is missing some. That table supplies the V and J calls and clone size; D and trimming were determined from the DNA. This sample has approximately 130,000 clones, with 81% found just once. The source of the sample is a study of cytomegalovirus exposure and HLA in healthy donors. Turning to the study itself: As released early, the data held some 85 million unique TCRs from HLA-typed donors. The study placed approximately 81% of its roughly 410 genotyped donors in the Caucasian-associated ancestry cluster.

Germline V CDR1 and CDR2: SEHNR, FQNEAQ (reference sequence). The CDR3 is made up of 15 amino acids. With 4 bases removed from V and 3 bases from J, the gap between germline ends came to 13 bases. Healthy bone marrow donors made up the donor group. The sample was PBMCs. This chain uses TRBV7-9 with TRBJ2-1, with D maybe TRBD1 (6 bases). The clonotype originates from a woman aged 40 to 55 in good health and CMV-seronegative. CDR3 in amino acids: CASSSRDNFYNEQFF. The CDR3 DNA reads TGTGCCAGCAGCTCCCGGGACAACTTCTACAATGAGCAGTTCTTC.